The 20 T cell receptor beta chains in this list originate from one sample, sequenced in a study of OX40 agonist ivuxolimab in advanced cancers. Generated by immunoSEQ multiplex PCR, the TCRdb table keeps only in-frame clones and is missing some. The top ten hold approximately 40% of the sample, which has about 14,000 clones, around 73% seen once. This sample comprised CD4+ or CD8+ T cells sorted from blood, obtained in a trial of the OX40 agonist ivuxolimab. The receptors come from an adult with an advanced solid tumor such as melanoma, head and neck, liver or kidney cancer.

This clone was found a few times. V usage is TRBV4-3 and J usage is TRBJ1-2, with unresolved D. The CDR3 is 14 residues long. In germline, CDR1 is LGHNA, CDR2 YSLEER. V shed 4 bases and J shed 5 bases, with 14 bases lying between them. In nucleotides, the CDR3 is TGCGCCAGCAGCCCCGGGAATGTCTTTTATGGCTACACCTTC. Its translation: CASSPGNVFYGYTF.

This sequence joins TRBV5-3 and TRBJ1-2, with D uncertain. TRBV5-3 is known as an ORF, though its function is uncertain. The CDR3 covers 15 residues. V lost 8 bases to trimming and J lost 4 bases, with 21 bases between them. CDR3 sequence: CASSHEGSIVYGYTF. For the CDR3, the DNA is TGTGCCAGCAGCCATGAAGGAAGCATAGTCTATGGCTACACCTTC.

The chain links TRBV5-4 to TRBJ2-5; TRBD2 matches 8 bases. The ends lost 2 bases at V and 4 bases at J; junction bases unmatched: 4. This CDR3 spans 14 amino acids. The germline CDR1 and CDR2 sequences are SGHNT and YYREEE (reference sequence). The CDR3 here is CASSLSGRVETQYF. In DNA form, the CDR3 reads TGTGCCAGCAGCTTAAGCGGGAGAGTAGAGACCCAGTACTTC.

CDR3: CASSLVPGGGGTDTQYF. The CDR3 DNA reads TGTGCCAGCAGCTTAGTCCCTGGAGGTGGTGGCACAGATACGCAGTATTTT. The chain carries TRBV7-9 and TRBJ2-3, with D tentatively TRBD2 (5 bases). V lost 1 base, J lost 1 base, and 15 bases lay in between. This CDR3 has 17 amino acids. CDR1 SEHNR and CDR2 FQNEAQ come from the germline V gene (reference sequence).

J is TRBJ1-2 and V is TRBV30; D is undetermined. Germline V gene sequence: CDR1 GTSNPN, CDR2 SVGIG (reference sequence). The CDR3 totals 11 residues. V dropped 4 bases and J dropped 5 bases, with 8 bases sitting between them. The CDR3 protein is CAWTQQYGYTF. The CDR3 nucleotides read TGTGCCTGGACGCAACAGTATGGCTACACCTTC.

This clone appeared a single time. V is TRBV10-3 and J is TRBJ2-7; 12 bases are a match to TRBD1. The CDR3 sequence is 18 residues long. Germline CDR1 and CDR2: ENHRY and SYGVKD. V lost 8 bases to trimming and J lost 2 bases; unmatched junction nucleotides: 16. CDR3: CAISVSRDRGQLAYEQYF. The CDR3 DNA sequence: TGTGCCATCTCCGTTTCCCGGGACAGGGGGCAACTAGCCTACGAGCAGTACTTC.

In its sample, this clone was seen a few times. CDR3 in DNA: TGTGCCAGCAGTGAAGCCAATGTGGCACCACTCACAGATACGCAGTATTTT. Amino acid sequence: CASSEANVAPLTDTQYF. J is TRBJ2-3 and V is TRBV25-1; D ambiguous. Trimming took 2 bases from V and 2 from J, leaving 17 bases between them. CDR3 length equals 17 residues. The germline gives CDR1 MGHDK, CDR2 SYGVNS.

There are a few counts of this clone. The J gene is TRBJ2-1, the V gene TRBV15; D unclear. Per the germline V gene, CDR1 is LNHNV and CDR2 is YYDKDF (reference sequence). CDR3 length equals 13 residues. The V and J ends lost 2 bases and 5 bases respectively, with 7 bases between them. The DNA for the CDR3 is TGTGCCACCAGCAGACGCAGAAACAATGAGCAGTTCTTC. Translated, it gives CATSRRRNNEQFF.

This clone was counted between two and nine times. This chain joins TRBV6-1 and TRBJ1-4, with 9 bases identical to TRBD1. Looked up from germline, CDR1 is MNHNS and CDR2 is SASEGT. V lost 1 base, J lost 7 bases, and 4 bases stayed unmatched. The length of the CDR3 is 15 residues. The CDR3 nucleotides are TGTGCCAGCAGTGAAGGGACAGGGGAGGTTGAAAAACTGTTTTTT. It translates to CASSEGTGEVEKLFF.

The J gene is TRBJ2-1, the V gene TRBV2; D remains ambiguous. The germline CDR1 and CDR2 sequences are SNHLY and FYNNEI. The V and J ends lost 5 bases and 5 bases respectively, with 10 bases between them. This CDR3 has 13 residues. Written as DNA, the CDR3 is TGTGCCAGCAGTAGGTGTTGTGACAATGAGCAGTTCTTC. It encodes CASSRCCDNEQFF.

This chain links TRBV2 with TRBJ2-7, with D maybe TRBD2 (5 bases). Germline loops: CDR1 SNHLY, CDR2 FYNNEI. The CDR3 totals 13 residues. Trimming took off 4 bases at V and 7 bases at J, with 14 bases between the two ends. The CDR3: CASSGTPGGEQYF. The DNA for the CDR3 is TGTGCCAGCAGTGGGACTCCCGGTGGGGAGCAGTACTTC.

V gene TRBV4-1 combines with J gene TRBJ2-7, with D maybe TRBD2 (6 bases). The CDR3 consists of 13 residues. The germline V gene has CDR1 MGHRA and CDR2 YSYEKL. V lost 3 bases to trimming and J lost 3 bases, with 9 bases between them. CDR3 in amino acids: CASSHGSDYEQYF. The CDR3 DNA reads TGCGCCAGCAGCCACGGGAGTGACTACGAGCAGTACTTC.

The chain has TRBV10-3 and TRBJ2-3; a weak D match, TRBD1 (6 bases). The V and J ends lost 4 bases and 0 bases respectively, with 17 bases between them. CDR3 length equals 17 residues. Germline-derived CDR1 and CDR2 are ENHRY and SYGVKD. The CDR3 nucleotides are TGTGCCATCAGTGGACCAAGGGGGAGCTCTAGCACAGATACGCAGTATTTT. It is translated as CAISGPRGSSSTDTQYF.

This chain links TRBV11-2 with TRBJ2-1; D might be TRBD2 (5 bases). V was clipped by 5 bases and J by 10 bases, with 12 bases between them. The CDR3 runs 12 residues. Germline V CDR1 and CDR2: SGHAT, FQNNGV. The CDR3 coding sequence is TGTGCCAGCAGCCTCAGGACTGGAGAGCAGTTCTTC. The encoded protein is CASSLRTGEQFF.

The chain is built from TRBV11-2 and TRBJ2-5; possibly TRBD2 for D (6 bases). Germline CDR1 SGHAT, CDR2 FQNNGV. Trimming shortened V by 3 bases and J by 2 bases, and 10 bases separated the two germline ends. The CDR3 runs 14 residues. The chain's CDR3 is CASSFGLLQETQYF. Written as DNA, the CDR3 is TGTGCCAGCAGCTTTGGACTACTACAAGAGACCCAGTACTTC.

This clone was seen a handful of times. The chain recombines TRBV6-6 with TRBJ2-7; D possibly corresponds to TRBD1 (6 bases). This CDR3 has 12 residues. In germline, CDR1 is MNHNY, CDR2 SVGAGI (reference sequence). V was clipped by 10 bases and J by 6 bases, with 16 bases between them. The CDR3 DNA is TGTGCCATACTAGGGACATCGGCCGAGCAGTACTTC. This codes for CAILGTSAEQYF.

V gene TRBV4-2 combines with J gene TRBJ2-3; D is unresolved. CDR3 length: 16 residues. The V and J ends lost 5 bases and 4 bases respectively, with 19 bases between them. The germline V gene encodes CDR1 LGHNA and CDR2 YNFKEQ. This chain's CDR3 is CASSLAAAARADTQYF. The CDR3 bases are TGTGCCAGCAGCTTGGCGGCGGCAGCTAGGGCAGATACGCAGTATTTT.

The gene calls are TRBV5-6 and TRBJ1-3; the D is unclear. Germline CDR1 and CDR2: SGHDT and YYEEEE. The CDR3 runs to 15 residues. The V gene lost 3 bases and the J gene lost 1 base, with 11 bases spanning the gap. The CDR3 loop reads CASSYARPSGNTIYF. CDR3 sequence (DNA): TGTGCCAGCAGCTACGCGAGGCCGTCTGGAAACACCATATATTTT.

The rearrangement links TRBV6-4 to TRBJ2-3; 8 bases map to TRBD1. This CDR3 is 14 amino acids long. V shed 2 bases, J shed 4 bases, and the junction held 2 bases outside the gene matches. Looked up from germline, CDR1 is MRHNA and CDR2 is SNTAGT. The CDR3: CASSDGQGSDTQYF. The CDR3 DNA sequence: TGTGCCAGCAGTGACGGACAGGGCTCAGATACGCAGTATTTT.

The V and J genes are TRBV5-1 and TRBJ2-7; D might be TRBD2 (6 bases). Germline V CDR1 and CDR2: SGHRS, YFSETQ. This CDR3 is built from 14 residues. V was cut by 2 bases and J by 4 bases, with 13 bases left in between. The DNA of the CDR3 is TGCGCCAGCAGCTTCGGCGGGATGATTTACGAGCAGTACTTC. This codes for CASSFGGMIYEQYF.